The T cell receptor beta chain under discussion was sequenced for a study of T cell repertoires in cytomegalovirus infection. Overall study: CMV infection and matching HLA type were both indicated by public TCR beta signatures. General study findings and limits: Ex vivo responses were dominated by HLA-C-restricted CMV-specific TCR beta clonotypes. The cumulative frequency of public TCR beta families identified carriers of CMV plus the relevant HLA.

TCRdb re-analysed the reads in MiXCR, keeping a single row per CDR3 protein. The sample lists some 350,000 distinct CDR3 sequences, over 15% occurring once. In regard to this clonotype: The antigen remains undetermined.

This CDR3 has 16 residues. With 1 base clipped from V and 6 bases from J, the junction kept 5 bases outside the gene matches. The specimen sequenced was PBMCs. This sequence was found in a human donor in good health (CMV status not recorded). Some clones in this sample may be carry-over from other donors' samples. The chain carries TRBV12-3 or TRBV12-4 and TRBJ2-1, with TRBD2 identical over 11 bases. The chain's CDR3 is CASSLGGSGRANEQFF. The CDR3 DNA reads as TGTGCCAGCAGTTTAGGAGGTAGCGGGAGGGCCAATGAGCAGTTCTTC.